Included here is one T cell receptor beta chain sequence, with context. This sample is drawn from a study of T cell changes during pregnancy in multiple sclerosis. Using immunoSEQ multiplex PCR, the repertoire was profiled, and TCRdb retains in-frame clones only, with some absent. The data contain 40,000 or so clones, under 95% of them seen just once; the ten biggest clones take up approximately 5%. The germline CDR1 and CDR2 sequences are SGDLS and YYNGEE. Trimming left V 6 bases short and J 3 bases short, with 10 bases between. This CDR3 spans 12 amino acids. Material: CD8+ T cells from peripheral blood mononuclear cells, obtained in the third trimester of pregnancy. The V gene is TRBV9, the J gene TRBJ2-7; maybe TRBD1 (6 bases). The TCR originated in a female donor with multiple sclerosis, enrolled in a pregnancy study. CDR3 nucleotides: TGTGCCAGCAACCCGGGACACTACGAGCAGTACTTC. Its protein product is CASNPGHYEQYF.